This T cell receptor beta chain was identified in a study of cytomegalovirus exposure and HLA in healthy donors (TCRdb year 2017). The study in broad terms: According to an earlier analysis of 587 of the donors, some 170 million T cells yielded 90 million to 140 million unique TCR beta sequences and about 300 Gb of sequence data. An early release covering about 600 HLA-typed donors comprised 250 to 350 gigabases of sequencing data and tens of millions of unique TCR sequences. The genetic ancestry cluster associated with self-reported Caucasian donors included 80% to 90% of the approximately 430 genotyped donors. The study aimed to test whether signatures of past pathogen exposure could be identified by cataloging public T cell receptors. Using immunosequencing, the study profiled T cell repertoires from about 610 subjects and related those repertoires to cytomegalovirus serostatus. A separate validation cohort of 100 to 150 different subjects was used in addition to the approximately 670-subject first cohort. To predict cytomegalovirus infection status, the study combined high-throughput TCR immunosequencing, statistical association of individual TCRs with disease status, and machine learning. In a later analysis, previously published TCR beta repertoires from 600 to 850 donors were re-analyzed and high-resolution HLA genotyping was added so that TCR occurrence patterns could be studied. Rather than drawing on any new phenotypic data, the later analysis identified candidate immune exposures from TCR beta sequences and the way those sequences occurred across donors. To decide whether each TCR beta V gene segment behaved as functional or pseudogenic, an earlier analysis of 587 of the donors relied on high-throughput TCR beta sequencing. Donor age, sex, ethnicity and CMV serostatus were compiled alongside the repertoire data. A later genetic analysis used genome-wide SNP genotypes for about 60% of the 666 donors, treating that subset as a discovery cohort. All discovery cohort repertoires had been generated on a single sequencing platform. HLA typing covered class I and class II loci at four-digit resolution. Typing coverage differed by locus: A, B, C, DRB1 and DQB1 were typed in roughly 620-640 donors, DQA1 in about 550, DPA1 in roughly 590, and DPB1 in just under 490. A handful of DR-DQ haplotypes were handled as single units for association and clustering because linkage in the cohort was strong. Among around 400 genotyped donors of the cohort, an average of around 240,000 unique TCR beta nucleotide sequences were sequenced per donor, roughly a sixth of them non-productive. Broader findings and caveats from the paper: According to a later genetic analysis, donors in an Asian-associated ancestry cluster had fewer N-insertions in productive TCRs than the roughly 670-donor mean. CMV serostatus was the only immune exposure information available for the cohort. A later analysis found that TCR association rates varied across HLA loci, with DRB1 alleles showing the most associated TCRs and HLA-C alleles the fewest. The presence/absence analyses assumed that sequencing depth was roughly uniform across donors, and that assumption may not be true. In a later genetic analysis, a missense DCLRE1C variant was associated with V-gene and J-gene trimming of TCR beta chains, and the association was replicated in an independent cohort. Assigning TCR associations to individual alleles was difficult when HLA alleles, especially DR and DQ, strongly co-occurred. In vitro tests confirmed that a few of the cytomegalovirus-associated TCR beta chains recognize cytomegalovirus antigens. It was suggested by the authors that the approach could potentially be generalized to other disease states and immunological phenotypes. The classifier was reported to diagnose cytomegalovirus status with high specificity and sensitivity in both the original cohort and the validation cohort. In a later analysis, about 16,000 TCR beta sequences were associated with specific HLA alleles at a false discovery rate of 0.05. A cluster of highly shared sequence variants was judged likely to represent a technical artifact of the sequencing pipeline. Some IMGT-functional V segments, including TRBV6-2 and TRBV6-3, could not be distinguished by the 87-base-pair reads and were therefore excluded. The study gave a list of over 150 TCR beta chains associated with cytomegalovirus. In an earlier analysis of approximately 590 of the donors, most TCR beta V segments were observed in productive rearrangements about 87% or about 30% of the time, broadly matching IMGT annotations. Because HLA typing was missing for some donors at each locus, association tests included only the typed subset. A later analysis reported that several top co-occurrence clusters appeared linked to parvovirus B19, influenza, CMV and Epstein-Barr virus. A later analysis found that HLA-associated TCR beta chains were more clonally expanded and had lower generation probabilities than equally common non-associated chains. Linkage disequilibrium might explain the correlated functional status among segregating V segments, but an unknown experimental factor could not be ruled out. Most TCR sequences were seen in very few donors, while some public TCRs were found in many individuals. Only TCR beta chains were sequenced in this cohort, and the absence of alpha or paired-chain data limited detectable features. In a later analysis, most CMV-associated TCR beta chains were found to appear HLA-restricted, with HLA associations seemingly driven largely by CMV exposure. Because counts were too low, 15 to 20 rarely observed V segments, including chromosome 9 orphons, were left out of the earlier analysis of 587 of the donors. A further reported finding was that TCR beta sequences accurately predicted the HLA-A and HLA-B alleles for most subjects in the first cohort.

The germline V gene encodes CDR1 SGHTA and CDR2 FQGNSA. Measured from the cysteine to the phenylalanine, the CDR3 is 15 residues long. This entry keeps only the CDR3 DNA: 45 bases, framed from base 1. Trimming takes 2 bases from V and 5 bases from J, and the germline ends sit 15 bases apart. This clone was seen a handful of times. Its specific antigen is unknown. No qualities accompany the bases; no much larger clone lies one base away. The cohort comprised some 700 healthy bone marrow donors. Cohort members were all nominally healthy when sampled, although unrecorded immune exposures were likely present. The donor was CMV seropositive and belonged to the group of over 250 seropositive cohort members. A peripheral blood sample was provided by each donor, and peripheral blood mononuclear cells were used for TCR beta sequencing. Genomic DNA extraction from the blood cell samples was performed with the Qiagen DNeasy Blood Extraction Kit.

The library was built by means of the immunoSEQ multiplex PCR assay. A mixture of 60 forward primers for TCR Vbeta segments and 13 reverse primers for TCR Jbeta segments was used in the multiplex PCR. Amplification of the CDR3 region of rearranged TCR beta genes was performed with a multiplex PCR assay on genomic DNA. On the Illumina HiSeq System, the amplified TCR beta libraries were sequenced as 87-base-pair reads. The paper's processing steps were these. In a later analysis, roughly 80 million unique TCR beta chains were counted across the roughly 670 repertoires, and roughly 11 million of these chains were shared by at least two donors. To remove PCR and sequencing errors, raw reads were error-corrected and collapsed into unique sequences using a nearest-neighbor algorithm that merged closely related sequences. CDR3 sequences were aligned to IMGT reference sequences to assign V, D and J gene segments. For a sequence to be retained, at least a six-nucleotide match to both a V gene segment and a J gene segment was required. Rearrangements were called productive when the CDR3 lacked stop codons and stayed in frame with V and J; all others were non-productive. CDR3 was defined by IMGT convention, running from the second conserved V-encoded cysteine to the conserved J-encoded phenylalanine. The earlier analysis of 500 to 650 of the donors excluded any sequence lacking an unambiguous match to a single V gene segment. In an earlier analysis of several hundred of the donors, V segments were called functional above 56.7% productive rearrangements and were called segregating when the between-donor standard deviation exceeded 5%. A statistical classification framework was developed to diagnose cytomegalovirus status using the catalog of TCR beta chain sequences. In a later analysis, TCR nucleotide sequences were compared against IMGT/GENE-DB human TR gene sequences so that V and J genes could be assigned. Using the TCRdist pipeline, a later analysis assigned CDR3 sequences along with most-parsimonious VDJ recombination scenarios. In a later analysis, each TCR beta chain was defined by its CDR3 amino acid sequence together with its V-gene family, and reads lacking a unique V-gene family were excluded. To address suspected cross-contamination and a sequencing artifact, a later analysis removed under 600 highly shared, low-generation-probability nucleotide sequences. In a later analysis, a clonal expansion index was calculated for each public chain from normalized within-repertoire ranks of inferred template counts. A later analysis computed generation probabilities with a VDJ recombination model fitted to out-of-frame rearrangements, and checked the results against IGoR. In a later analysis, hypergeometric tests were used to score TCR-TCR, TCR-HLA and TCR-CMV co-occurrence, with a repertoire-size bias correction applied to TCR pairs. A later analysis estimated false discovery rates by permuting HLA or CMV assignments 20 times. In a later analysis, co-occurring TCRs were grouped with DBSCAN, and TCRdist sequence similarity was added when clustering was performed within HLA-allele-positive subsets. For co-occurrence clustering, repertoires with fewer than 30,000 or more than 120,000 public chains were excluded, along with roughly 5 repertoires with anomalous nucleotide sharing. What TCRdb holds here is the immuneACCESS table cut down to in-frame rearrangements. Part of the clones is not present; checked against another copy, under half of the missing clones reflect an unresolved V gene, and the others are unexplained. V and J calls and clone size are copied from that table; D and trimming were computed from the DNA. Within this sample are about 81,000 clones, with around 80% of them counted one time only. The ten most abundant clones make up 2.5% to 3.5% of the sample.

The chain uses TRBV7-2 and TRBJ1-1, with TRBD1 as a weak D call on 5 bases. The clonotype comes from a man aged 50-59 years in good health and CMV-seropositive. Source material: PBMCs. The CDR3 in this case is CASSLLGGRVTEAFF. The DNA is TGTGCCAGCAGCTTATTGGGGGGGAGGGTTACTGAAGCTTTCTTT. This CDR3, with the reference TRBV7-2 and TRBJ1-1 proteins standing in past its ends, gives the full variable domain GAGVSQSPSNKVTEKGKDVELRCDPISGHTALYWYRQSLGQGLEFLIYFQGNSAPDKSGLPSDRFSAERTGGSVSTLTIQRTQQEDSAVYLCASSLLGGRVTEAFFGQGTRLTVV.